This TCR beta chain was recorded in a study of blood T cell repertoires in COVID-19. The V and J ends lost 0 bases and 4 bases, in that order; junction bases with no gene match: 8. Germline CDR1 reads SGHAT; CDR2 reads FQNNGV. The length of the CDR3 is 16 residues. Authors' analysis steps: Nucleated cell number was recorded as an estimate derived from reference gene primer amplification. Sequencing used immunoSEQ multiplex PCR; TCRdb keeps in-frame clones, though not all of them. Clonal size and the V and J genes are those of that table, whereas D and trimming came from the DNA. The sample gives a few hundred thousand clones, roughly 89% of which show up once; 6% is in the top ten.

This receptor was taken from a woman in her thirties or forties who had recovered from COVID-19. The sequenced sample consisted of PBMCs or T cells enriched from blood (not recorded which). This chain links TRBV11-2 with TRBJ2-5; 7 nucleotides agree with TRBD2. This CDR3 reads CASSLDRLAGGETQYF. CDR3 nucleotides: TGTGCCAGCAGCTTAGATCGACTAGCAGGCGGAGAGACCCAGTACTTC.